This T cell receptor (beta chain) comes out of a study of T cells in localized non-small cell lung cancer (dated by TCRdb to between 2020 and 2021). Looking at the study overall: The study analyzed T cell repertoires of 200 to 250 early-stage NSCLC patients, comparing tumors and uninvolved tumor-adjacent lungs. Of the NSCLC patients, 129 were male and approximately 100 were female, and the mean age was about 69 years. The cohort was made up of approximately 250 treatment-naive NSCLC patients whose localized lung tumors had been resected. Overall study results and their limits: Because the study design was exploratory, TCR variables were selected using unadjusted p-values without false-discovery rate correction. Multi-region tumor sequencing was not performed, so intratumor heterogeneity could not be excluded. A median of approximately 57 of the top 100 tumor clones were detected in paired uninvolved adjacent lung, and around 27 of these tumor clones were also found among the top 100 clones of the paired uninvolved adjacent lung. Higher T cell density in blood was associated with longer overall survival, whereas higher clonality in adjacent lung was associated with shorter survival. Uninvolved tumor-adjacent lung showed the highest T cell clonality, higher than tumor, which suggests more focused antigenic responses in the uninvolved tumor-adjacent lung.

Two independent pathologists confirmed that the uninvolved adjacent lung, which was taken at least 2 cm from the tumor margin, was free of atypia. At diagnosis, tumor, uninvolved tumor-adjacent lung and peripheral blood were collected and then preserved as a mix of FFPE and fresh-frozen material. The CDR3 numbers 14 residues from cysteine through phenylalanine. This entry keeps only the CDR3 DNA: 42 bases, framed from base 1. As encoded in the germline V gene, CDR1 is MGHRA while CDR2 is YSYEKL. V drops 0 bases and J drops 2 bases, leaving 6 bases in between. TCR beta CDR3 regions were sequenced from DNA using the immunoSEQ Assay. Turning to the authors' computational methods: T cell density was computed as TCR beta template counts normalized to usable DNA estimated by amplifying housekeeping genes. The preseqR package was used to estimate richness by extrapolating to 400,000 templates for PBMC samples and to 120,000 templates for tissue samples. Clonality was calculated as one minus Pielou's evenness. Tissue-enriched TCRs were identified by differential abundance testing using productive amino-acid clonotypes, minimum total count 5 and alpha 0.1. The Jaccard Index and the Morisita Overlap Index were used to measure repertoire overlap between compartments. TCR beta CDR3s were clustered by GLIPH together with public tetramer-defined viral CDR3s, and at least three viral sequences plus V-gene enrichment were required for viral motifs. The table was pulled from immuneACCESS by TCRdb, which kept in-frame rearrangements only. Such tables lose some clones; where checked, under half of the loss comes from unresolved V genes, and the rest has no known cause. V and J calls and clone size come straight from that table; D and trimming were deduced from the DNA. Here the sample has about 1,200 clones; 14% to 15% occur a single time. Together, the top ten hold more than 25% of the sample.

This clone was recorded a few times. The target of this receptor is not known. No much larger clone exists at a distance of one base, and base qualities are not known. The TCR originated in a male donor aged 60 or over with stage I lung adenocarcinoma. Sequencing was performed on normal lung tissue next to the tumor, taken before any cancer treatment. The chain was built from TRBV4-1 and TRBJ2-3, with the D gene not clear enough to name. CDR3 region: CASSQDRVTDTQYF. The sequence in DNA is TGCGCCAGCAGCCAAGATAGGGTCACAGATACGCAGTATTTT.